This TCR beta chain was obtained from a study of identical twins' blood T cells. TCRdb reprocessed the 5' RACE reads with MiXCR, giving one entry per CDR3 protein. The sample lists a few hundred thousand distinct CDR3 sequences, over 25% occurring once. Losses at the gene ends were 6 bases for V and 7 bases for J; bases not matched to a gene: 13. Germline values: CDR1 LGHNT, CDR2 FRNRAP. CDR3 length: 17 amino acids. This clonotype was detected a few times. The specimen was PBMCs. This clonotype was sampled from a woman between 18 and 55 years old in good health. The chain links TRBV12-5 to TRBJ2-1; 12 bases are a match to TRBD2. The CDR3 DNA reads TGTGCTAGTGGAACCTCCAGGACTAGCGGGGTGCGGAATGAGCAGTTCTTC. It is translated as CASGTSRTSGVRNEQFF.